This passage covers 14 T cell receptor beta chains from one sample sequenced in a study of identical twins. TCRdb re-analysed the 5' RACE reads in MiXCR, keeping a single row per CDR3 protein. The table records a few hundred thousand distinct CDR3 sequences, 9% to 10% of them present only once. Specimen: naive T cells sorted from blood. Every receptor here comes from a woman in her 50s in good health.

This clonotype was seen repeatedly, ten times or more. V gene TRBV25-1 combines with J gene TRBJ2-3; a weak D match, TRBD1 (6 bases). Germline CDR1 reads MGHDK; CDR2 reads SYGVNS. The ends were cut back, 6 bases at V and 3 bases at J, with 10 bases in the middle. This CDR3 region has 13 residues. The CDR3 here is CASSLQGTDTQYF. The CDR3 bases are TGTGCCAGCAGCCTACAGGGTACAGATACGCAGTATTTT.

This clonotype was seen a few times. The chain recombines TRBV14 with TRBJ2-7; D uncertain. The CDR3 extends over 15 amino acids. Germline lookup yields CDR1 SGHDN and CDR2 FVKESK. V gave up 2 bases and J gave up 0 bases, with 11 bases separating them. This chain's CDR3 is CASSQSNLSSYEQYV. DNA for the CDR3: TGTGCCAGCAGCCAAAGTAACCTCAGCTCCTACGAGCAGTACGTC.

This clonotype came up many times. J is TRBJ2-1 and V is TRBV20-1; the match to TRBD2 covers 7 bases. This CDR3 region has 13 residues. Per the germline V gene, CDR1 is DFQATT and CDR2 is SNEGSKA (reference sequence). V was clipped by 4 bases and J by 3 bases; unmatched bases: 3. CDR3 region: CSAKRGRYNEQFF. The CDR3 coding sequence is TGCAGTGCTAAGCGGGGACGCTACAATGAGCAGTTCTTC.

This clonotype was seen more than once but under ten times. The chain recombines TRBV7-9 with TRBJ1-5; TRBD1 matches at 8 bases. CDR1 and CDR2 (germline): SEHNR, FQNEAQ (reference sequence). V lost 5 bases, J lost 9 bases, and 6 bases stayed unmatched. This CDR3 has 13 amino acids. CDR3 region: CASSRDGQGPQHF. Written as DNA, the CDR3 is TGTGCCAGCAGCCGGGACGGACAGGGGCCCCAGCATTTT.

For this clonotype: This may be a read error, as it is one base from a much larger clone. CDR3 coding DNA: TGCGCCAGCACCTCTGGGACTAGCTCCTACAATGATCAGTTCTTC. Amino acids: CASTSGTSSYNDQFF. V gene TRBV4-1 combines with J gene TRBJ2-1; 9 bases agree with TRBD2. Germline V gives CDR1 MGHRA, CDR2 YSYEKL. The CDR3 length is 15 residues.

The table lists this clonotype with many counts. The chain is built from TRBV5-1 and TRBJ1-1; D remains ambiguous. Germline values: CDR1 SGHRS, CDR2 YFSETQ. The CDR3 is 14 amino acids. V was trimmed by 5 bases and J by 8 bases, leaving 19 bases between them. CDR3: CASRIHDQRPEAFF. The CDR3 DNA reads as TGCGCCAGCAGAATACACGACCAGAGACCGGAAGCTTTCTTT.

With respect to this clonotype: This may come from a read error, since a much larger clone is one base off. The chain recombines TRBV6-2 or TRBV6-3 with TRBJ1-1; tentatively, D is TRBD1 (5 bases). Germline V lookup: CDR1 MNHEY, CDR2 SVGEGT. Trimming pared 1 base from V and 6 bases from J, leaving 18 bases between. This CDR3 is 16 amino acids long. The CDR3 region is CASSYFVGDPGPEAFF. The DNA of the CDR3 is TGTGCCAGCAGTTACTTCGTGGGGGACCCGGGCCCTGAAGCTTTCTTT.

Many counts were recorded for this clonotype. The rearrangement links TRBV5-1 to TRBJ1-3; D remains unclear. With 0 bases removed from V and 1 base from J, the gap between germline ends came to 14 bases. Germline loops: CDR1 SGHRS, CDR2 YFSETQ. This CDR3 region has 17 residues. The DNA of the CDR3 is TGCGCCAGCAGCTTGGGGAGGATAACCCGATCTGGAAACACCATATATTTT. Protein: CASSLGRITRSGNTIYF.

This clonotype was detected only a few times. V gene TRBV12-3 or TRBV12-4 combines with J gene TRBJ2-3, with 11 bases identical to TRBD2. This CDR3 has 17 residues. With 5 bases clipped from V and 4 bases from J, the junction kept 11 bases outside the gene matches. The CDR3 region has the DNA TGTGCCAGCAGTGAAATAGCGGGAGGGCCGGTTTCAGATACGCAGTATTTT. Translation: CASSEIAGGPVSDTQYF.

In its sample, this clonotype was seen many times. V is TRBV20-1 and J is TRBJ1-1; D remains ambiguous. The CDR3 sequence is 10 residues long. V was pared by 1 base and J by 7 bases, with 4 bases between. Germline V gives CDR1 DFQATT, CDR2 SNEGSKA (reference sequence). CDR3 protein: CSARVGEAFF. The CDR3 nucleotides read TGCAGTGCTAGAGTTGGTGAAGCTTTCTTT.

The CDR3 DNA reads TGTGCCAGCAGCCCACCGTCTAATGAAAAACTGTTTTTT. Amino acids: CASSPPSNEKLFF. The chain recombines TRBV9 with TRBJ1-4; D not certain. V lost 4 bases to trimming and J lost 3 bases, with 7 bases between them. Germline CDR1 is SGDLS and CDR2 is YYNGEE. The CDR3 is 13 residues long.

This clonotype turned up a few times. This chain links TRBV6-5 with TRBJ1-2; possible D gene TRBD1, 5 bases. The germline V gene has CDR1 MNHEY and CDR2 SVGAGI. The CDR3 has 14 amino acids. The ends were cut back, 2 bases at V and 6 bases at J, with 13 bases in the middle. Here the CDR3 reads CASSYPAGGNGYTF. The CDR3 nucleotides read TGTGCCAGCAGTTACCCGGCCGGGGGAAATGGCTACACCTTC.

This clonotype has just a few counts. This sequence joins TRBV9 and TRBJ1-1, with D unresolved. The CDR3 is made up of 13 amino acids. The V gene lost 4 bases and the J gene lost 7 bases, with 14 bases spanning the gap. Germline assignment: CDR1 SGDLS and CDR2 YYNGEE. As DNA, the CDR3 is TGTGCCAGCAGCCCCTCCGGGGAGGGTGAAGCTTTCTTT. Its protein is CASSPSGEGEAFF.

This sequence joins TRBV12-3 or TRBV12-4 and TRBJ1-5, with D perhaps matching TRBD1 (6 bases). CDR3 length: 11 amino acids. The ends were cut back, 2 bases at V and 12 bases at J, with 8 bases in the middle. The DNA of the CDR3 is TGTGCCAGCAGTTTACTGGGACACCAGCATTTT. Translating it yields CASSLLGHQHF.